This T cell receptor beta chain was sequenced in a study of CD8 T cells in ankylosing spondylitis. General study results and limits: The study identified a TCR beta motif of under ten highly homologous variants that appeared characteristic of ankylosing spondylitis blood.

Between the trimmed V and J ends, which lost 7 bases and 6 bases, there was a span of 9 bases. This CDR3 spans 11 amino acids. Germline V gene lookup returns CDR1 SQVTM and CDR2 ANQGSEA. TCRdb re-analysed the 5' RACE reads in MiXCR, keeping a single row per CDR3 protein. The table includes approximately 100,000 distinct CDR3 sequences, approximately 25% detected once. Note on this clonotype: Its antigen is undetermined.

The clonotype originates from a male donor with ankylosing spondylitis. Specimen: synovial fluid, either unsorted or a sorted T cell fraction (not recorded which). This chain links TRBV29-1 with TRBJ2-2, with no clear D. CDR3 DNA sequence: TGCAGCGCGGGTGGGGCCGGGGAGCTGTTTTTT. Encoded protein: CSAGGAGELFF.